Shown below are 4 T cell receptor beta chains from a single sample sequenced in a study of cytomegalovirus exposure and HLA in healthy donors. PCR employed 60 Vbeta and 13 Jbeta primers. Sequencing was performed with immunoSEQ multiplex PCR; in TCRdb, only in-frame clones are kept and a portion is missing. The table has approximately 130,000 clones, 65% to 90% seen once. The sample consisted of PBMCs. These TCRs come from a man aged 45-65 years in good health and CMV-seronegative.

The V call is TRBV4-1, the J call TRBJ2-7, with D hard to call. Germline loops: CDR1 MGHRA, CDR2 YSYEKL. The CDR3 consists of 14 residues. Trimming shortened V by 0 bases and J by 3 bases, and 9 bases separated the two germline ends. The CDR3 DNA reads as TGCGCCAGCAGCCAAGATGCTTCAGGCTACGAGCAGTACTTC. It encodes CASSQDASGYEQYF.

CDR3 protein: CSVGQGKNNEQFF. CDR3 nucleotide sequence: TGCAGCGTCGGACAGGGGAAGAACAATGAGCAGTTCTTC. The V call is TRBV29-1, the J call TRBJ2-1; 9 bases map to TRBD1. CDR3 length: 13 residues. V was clipped by 6 bases and J by 5 bases; unmatched bases: 5. Germline V gives CDR1 SQVTM, CDR2 ANQGSEA.

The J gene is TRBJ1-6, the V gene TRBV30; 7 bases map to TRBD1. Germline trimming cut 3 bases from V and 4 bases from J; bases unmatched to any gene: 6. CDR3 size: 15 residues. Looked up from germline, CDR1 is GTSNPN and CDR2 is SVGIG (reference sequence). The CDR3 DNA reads TGTGCCTGGAGCGGACCGGGACAGTATAATTCACCCCTCCACTTT. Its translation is CAWSGPGQYNSPLHF.

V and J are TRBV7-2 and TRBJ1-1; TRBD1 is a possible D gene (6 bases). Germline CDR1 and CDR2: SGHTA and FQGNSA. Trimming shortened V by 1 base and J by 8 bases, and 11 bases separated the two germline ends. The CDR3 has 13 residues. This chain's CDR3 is CASSLEGGAEAFF. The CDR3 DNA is TGTGCCAGCAGCTTAGAGGGGGGGGCGGAAGCTTTCTTT.